This T cell receptor (beta chain) emerged from a study of response to subunit inactivated influenza vaccine. Notes on the study in general: New T cells are recruited in small numbers by each seasonal influenza vaccination, according to the authors' suggestion.

The V and J ends lost 5 bases and 10 bases respectively, with 24 bases between them. Looked up from germline, CDR1 is SQVTM and CDR2 is ANQGSEA. This CDR3 has 14 amino acids. This clonotype appeared many times. Its antigen is not identified. TCRdb used MiXCR to reprocess the RT-PCR reads, holding one entry per CDR3 protein. Of 650,000 to 800,000 distinct CDR3 sequences listed, over 11% were seen once; the top ten hold approximately 7%. This chain joins TRBV29-1 and TRBJ2-7, with D perhaps being TRBD1 or TRBD2 (6 bases each). This clonotype originated in a man in his fifties who received an inactivated influenza vaccine. The sequencing here drew on PBMCs from blood, taken 14 to 15 days before vaccination. CDR3 bases: TGCAGCGTTATGGTAGGGCAGGGGACTCCTCCCCAGTACTTC. As protein: CSVMVGQGTPPQYF.